These 9 T cell receptor beta chains were all obtained from the same sample, sequenced in a study of early T cells in non-severe SARS-CoV-2 infection. TCRdb ran MiXCR on the 5' RACE reads and lists one entry per CDR3 protein. The sample includes about 68,000 distinct CDR3 sequences, 12% of them seen just once. The specimen was whole blood. The receptor set was obtained from an adult who was a healthcare worker with PCR-confirmed SARS-CoV-2 infection or an uninfected control (not recorded which).

The chain links TRBV4-3 to TRBJ1-4; tentatively, D is TRBD1 (5 bases). V lost 0 bases and J 2 bases, leaving 10 bases between the germline ends. The length of the CDR3 is 16 residues. Germline assignment: CDR1 LGHNA and CDR2 YSLEER. CDR3 amino acids: CASSQDWGVTNEKLFF. The CDR3 DNA reads TGCGCCAGCAGCCAAGATTGGGGGGTTACTAATGAAAAACTGTTTTTT.

The J gene is TRBJ1-5, the V gene TRBV28, with a tentative D call TRBD1 (6 bases). From germline, CDR1 is MDHEN and CDR2 SYDVKM. The CDR3 extends over 14 amino acids. V lost 2 bases and J 3 bases, leaving 8 bases between the germline ends. The CDR3 nucleotides read TGTGCCAGCAGTTTAGGGGGGGCCAATCAGCCCCAGCATTTT. Translation gives CASSLGGANQPQHF. Drawing the rest from reference TRBV28 and TRBJ1-5, the complete variable domain is DVKVTQSSRYLVKRTGEKVFLECVQDMDHENMFWYRQDPGLGLRLIYFSYDVKMKEKGDIPEGYSVSREKKERFSLILESASTNQTSMYLCASSLGGANQPQHFGDGTRLSIL.

The CDR3 DNA reads TGCAGCGTTGAAAATGTAGGACCCGAGCATTTT. Translated: CSVENVGPEHF. This rearrangement joins TRBV29-1 to TRBJ1-5, with D unclear. This CDR3 spans 11 amino acids. Germline V gene lookup returns CDR1 SQVTM and CDR2 ANQGSEA. With 2 bases removed from V and 14 bases from J, the gap between germline ends came to 13 bases. The full variable domain, in which reference TRBV29-1 and TRBJ1-5 provide the parts outside the CDR3, is SAVISQKPSRDICQRGTSLTIQCQVDSQVTMMFWYRQQPGQSLTLIATANQGSEATYESGFVIDKFPISRPNLTFSTLTVSNMSPEDSSIYLCSVENVGPEHFGDGTRLSIL.

This chain uses TRBV5-6 with TRBJ1-2, with a tentative D call TRBD1 (6 bases). The CDR3 length is 15 residues. The germline V gene has CDR1 SGHDT and CDR2 YYEEEE. The ends were cut back, 4 bases at V and 3 bases at J, with 16 bases in the middle. CDR3 coding DNA: TGTGCCAGCAGCGCAGGGTTCCAGGGGTACTATGGCTACACCTTC. Its translation: CASSAGFQGYYGYTF.

This clonotype was seen ten or more times. This chain links TRBV7-3 with TRBJ2-2, with TRBD1 matching over 9 bases. CDR1 SGHTA and CDR2 FQGTGA come from the germline V gene. Germline trimming cut 6 bases from V and 4 bases from J; bases unmatched to any gene: 6. The CDR3 runs 15 residues. CDR3 amino acids: CASRRTGAPTGELFF. The CDR3 nucleotides are TGTGCCAGCAGGAGGACAGGGGCACCCACCGGGGAGCTGTTTTTT.

This clonotype was seen more than once but under ten times. The chain carries TRBV6-5 and TRBJ1-2; maybe TRBD1 (6 bases). The CDR3 spans 15 residues. Trimming took 0 bases from V and 0 from J, leaving 8 bases between them. In germline, CDR1 is MNHEY, CDR2 SVGAGI. Here the CDR3 reads CASSYSRGPNYGYTF. The CDR3 DNA reads as TGTGCCAGCAGTTACTCCCGGGGGCCTAACTATGGCTACACCTTC.

The gene calls are TRBV25-1 and TRBJ1-1; no definite D call. From germline, CDR1 is MGHDK and CDR2 SYGVNS. This CDR3 comprises 13 residues. V was clipped by 1 base and J by 0 bases, with 3 bases between them. The CDR3 DNA is TGTGCCAGCAGTGAATTATTGAACACTGAAGCTTTCTTT. It encodes CASSELLNTEAFF.

This chain uses TRBV18 with TRBJ2-5, with D perhaps TRBD1 or TRBD2 (5 bases each). Germline lookup yields CDR1 KGHSH and CDR2 LQKENI. The CDR3 spans 14 residues. The V gene lost 3 bases and the J gene lost 10 bases, with 18 bases spanning the gap. In nucleotides, the CDR3 is TGTGCCAGCTCACCCATGGGGCCCCGGGAAGACCAGTACTTC. Amino acid sequence: CASSPMGPREDQYF.

This clonotype has at least ten counts. This sequence joins TRBV29-1 and TRBJ2-2, with TRBD1 matching over 7 bases. Germline V CDR1 and CDR2: SQVTM, ANQGSEA. The CDR3 covers 14 residues. The V segment lost 6 bases and the J segment 2 bases; nucleotides outside the gene matches: 6. The CDR3, as DNA: TGCAGCGTGACGACAGGGCTAAACACCGGGGAGCTGTTTTTT. Its protein product is CSVTTGLNTGELFF.